The 15 T cell receptor beta chains given below trace back to one sample, sequenced in a study of blood T cell repertoires in COVID-19. Libraries were prepared by immunoSEQ multiplex PCR; TCRdb keeps only in-frame clonotypes and omits some of them. The data contain about 330,000 clones, roughly 88% of them singletons. Sample: peripheral blood. The receptors were sampled from a woman between 45 and 60 years old with acute or convalescent COVID-19.

This rearrangement joins TRBV2 to TRBJ1-5, with D unresolved. Trimming took 5 bases from V and 2 from J, leaving 10 bases between them. Germline assignment: CDR1 SNHLY and CDR2 FYNNEI. The CDR3 has 14 amino acids. The CDR3 bases are TGTGCCAGCAGTCCTCCTATGCGCAATCAGCCCCAGCATTTT. It yields the protein CASSPPMRNQPQHF.

The chain has TRBV7-9 and TRBJ1-2; no clear D. Germline V gives CDR1 SEHNR, CDR2 FQNEAQ (reference sequence). The length of the CDR3 is 15 residues. Between the trimmed V and J ends, which lost 3 bases and 4 bases, there was a span of 15 bases. The CDR3 is CASSFKSTPIYGYTF. The CDR3, as DNA: TGTGCCAGCAGCTTTAAGTCAACTCCCATCTATGGCTACACCTTC.

V usage is TRBV4-3 and J usage is TRBJ2-2, with TRBD2 identical over 9 bases. The ends lost 0 bases at V and 6 bases at J; junction bases unmatched: 8. The CDR3 is 17 amino acids. Per germline, CDR1 LGHNA and CDR2 YSLEER. Here the CDR3 DNA reads TGCGCCAGCAGCCAAGAAATGGCGGGAGGGTCCGCCGGGGAGCTGTTTTTT. Protein sequence: CASSQEMAGGSAGELFF.

This chain links TRBV5-1 with TRBJ2-5; D may be TRBD2 (6 bases). Germline CDR1 is SGHRS and CDR2 is YFSETQ. The CDR3 totals 13 residues. Trimming removed 3 bases at V and 5 bases at J, with 11 bases between. CDR3 nucleotide sequence: TGCGCCAGCAGCTCGGGGGTGGCTGAGACCCAGTACTTC. This encodes CASSSGVAETQYF.

CDR3 amino acids: CASSLGGHNNQPQHF. Written as DNA, the CDR3 is TGTGCCAGCAGCTTAGGGGGGCACAACAATCAGCCCCAGCATTTT. V usage is TRBV7-2 and J usage is TRBJ1-5, with D possibly matching TRBD1 (6 bases). Trimming removed 1 base from V and 3 bases from J, with 10 bases in between. The CDR3 loop spans 15 amino acids. Germline V gene data show CDR1 as SGHTA and CDR2 as FQGNSA. The full variable domain, with the rest looked up from reference TRBV7-2 and TRBJ1-5, is GAGVSQSPSNKVTEKGKDVELRCDPISGHTALYWYRQSLGQGLEFLIYFQGNSAPDKSGLPSDRFSAERTGGSVSTLTIQRTQQEDSAVYLCASSLGGHNNQPQHFGDGTRLSIL.

This clone has more than one count but fewer than ten. The chain couples TRBV7-9 to TRBJ2-7, with D perhaps matching TRBD2 (6 bases). Germline V gives CDR1 SEHNR, CDR2 FQNEAQ (reference sequence). V lost 2 bases and J lost 6, with 11 bases in between. CDR3 length: 13 amino acids. CDR3 in amino acids: CASSLSGEVEQYF. The CDR3 nucleotides read TGTGCCAGCAGCTTATCGGGAGAGGTCGAGCAGTACTTC.

This sequence joins TRBV2 and TRBJ2-1, with 8 bases identical to TRBD2. Germline CDR1 and CDR2: SNHLY and FYNNEI. The trim removed 5 bases at V and 5 bases at J, leaving 17 bases unmatched. The CDR3 is 18 amino acids. The CDR3 region is CASSNFSVIAGLNNEQFF. The CDR3 nucleotides are TGTGCCAGCAGTAATTTTTCGGTAATAGCGGGACTTAACAATGAGCAGTTCTTC. Full variable domain (remainder filled in from reference TRBV2 and TRBJ2-1): EPEVTQTPSHQVTQMGQEVILRCVPISNHLYFYWYRQILGQKVEFLVSFYNNEISEKSEIFDDQFSVERPDGSNFTLKIRSTKLEDSAMYFCASSNFSVIAGLNNEQFFGPGTRLTVL.

This chain connects TRBV12-5 to TRBJ2-3, with 12 bases that match TRBD2. Germline V CDR1 and CDR2: LGHNT, FRNRAP. The V segment lost 6 bases and the J segment 2 bases; nucleotides outside the gene matches: 6. This CDR3 contains 16 residues. The CDR3 loop is CASGGGLAGNTDTQYF. The CDR3 DNA sequence: TGTGCTAGTGGAGGGGGACTAGCGGGCAACACAGATACGCAGTATTTT.

In its sample, this clone was seen a few times. The chain is built from TRBV7-8 and TRBJ1-6; 7 bases fit TRBD1. Germline V lookup: CDR1 SGHVS, CDR2 FQNEAQ. The CDR3 has 16 amino acids. V was clipped by 5 bases and J by 5 bases; unmatched bases: 9. The CDR3 here is CASSRGTGQHNSPLHF. DNA for the CDR3: TGTGCCAGCAGCAGAGGGACGGGACAGCATAATTCACCCCTCCACTTT. Full variable domain (rest looked up from reference TRBV7-8 and TRBJ1-6): GAGVSQSPRYKVAKRGQDVALRCDPISGHVSLFWYQQALGQGPEFLTYFQNEAQLDKSGLPSDRFFAERPEGSVSTLKIQRTQQEDSAVYLCASSRGTGQHNSPLHFGNGTRLTVT.

Turning to this clone: Other DNA sequences within the sample encode an identical CDR3. Here the CDR3 reads CASSVSGSAYEQYF. DNA for the CDR3: TGTGCCAGCAGCGTTAGTGGGAGTGCCTACGAGCAGTACTTC. The genes are TRBV9 and TRBJ2-7; possibly TRBD2 for D (5 bases). This CDR3 region has 14 residues. V was shortened by 2 bases and J by 2 bases, with 11 bases between the two germline ends. Per germline, CDR1 SGDLS and CDR2 YYNGEE.

The V and J genes are TRBV4-2 and TRBJ2-7; 14 positions match TRBD2. The CDR3 covers 15 residues. The J segment lost 4 bases and the V segment lost 4 bases, leaving 3 bases of the junction unmatched. The germline V gene encodes CDR1 LGHNA and CDR2 YNFKEQ. CDR3 nucleotide sequence: TGTGCCAGCAGCCTAAGACTAGCGGGAGGGTACGAGCAGTACTTC. This gives the protein CASSLRLAGGYEQYF.

J is TRBJ2-1 and V is TRBV4-3; weak D call: TRBD1 (5 bases). V lost 0 bases and J 13 bases, leaving 13 bases between the germline ends. Germline V CDR1 and CDR2: LGHNA, YSLEER. The CDR3 spans 13 residues. The CDR3 spells CASSQERAGYQFF. In DNA, the CDR3 is TGCGCCAGCAGCCAAGAACGGGCAGGGTACCAGTTCTTC.

V and J are TRBV2 and TRBJ1-1; D ambiguous. The CDR3 has 12 amino acids. Germline CDR1 SNHLY, CDR2 FYNNEI. Trimming removed 6 bases from V and 0 bases from J, with 5 bases in between. CDR3 sequence reads: CASSPLNTEAFF. As DNA, the CDR3 is TGTGCCAGCAGCCCTCTGAACACTGAAGCTTTCTTT.

The chain combines TRBV15 with TRBJ2-7, with 11 bases fitting TRBD2. V lost 1 base and J lost 5; bases outside the gene matches: 10. This CDR3 spans 17 amino acids. Germline CDR1 and CDR2: LNHNV and YYDKDF (reference sequence). The DNA of the CDR3 is TGTGCCACCAGCAGAGGCGCTTCGGGACTAGCGGAAAACGAGCAGTACTTC. Translation gives CATSRGASGLAENEQYF.

The V and J genes are TRBV10-3 and TRBJ2-2; 9 bases map to TRBD2. V was clipped by 4 bases and J by 4 bases; unmatched bases: 4. The CDR3 spans 15 residues. Germline V gene data show CDR1 as ENHRY and CDR2 as SYGVKD. The CDR3 reads CAISVTSGRTGELFF. CDR3 sequence (DNA): TGTGCCATCAGTGTGACTAGCGGACGCACCGGGGAGCTGTTTTTT.